This section outlines one TCR beta chain sequence together with its context. Its antigen is as yet unknown. Uncontrolled infection, other autoimmune disease, pregnancy or lactation led to exclusion. Used for diagnoses were clinical symptoms, serum thyroxine and TRAb, thyroid ultrasound and orbital computed tomography. The CDR3 contains 16 residues. Trimming at V came to 6 bases and at J to 1 base, leaving 10 bases not matched to a gene. CDR1 and CDR2 from the germline V gene are LNHDA and SQIVND (reference sequence). From RNA transcripts, TCR beta CDR3 regions were amplified. Using the HTBI primer set, a first-round RT-PCR was run on the TCR CDR3. TCRdb re-derived calls from the multiplex PCR reads in MiXCR, one entry per CDR3 protein. The table records hundreds of thousands of distinct CDR3 sequences, about 45% of them present only once. The data were taken from a study of T cells in Graves' hyperthyroidism and ophthalmopathy. The study, taken as a whole, reports: Blood also showed most of the thyroid clonotypes that were expanded above 0.001. Median prediction lead before ophthalmopathy onset was about 6.3 months with the model.

This TCR came from an adult man with Graves' disease, either hyperthyroidism or ophthalmopathy (not recorded which). Material for sequencing was peripheral blood or thyroid tissue (not recorded which). The chain employs TRBV19 and TRBJ1-1; 8 nucleotides match TRBD1. CDR3 loop: CASRPDREAWNTEAFF. CDR3 bases: TGTGCCAGTAGACCGGACAGGGAGGCTTGGAACACTGAAGCTTTCTTT. The full variable domain, in which reference TRBV19 and TRBJ1-1 provide the parts outside the CDR3, is DGGITQSPKYLFRKEGQNVTLSCEQNLNHDAMYWYRQDPGQGLRLIYYSQIVNDFQKGDIAEGYSVSREKKESFPLTVTSAQKNPTAFYLCASRPDREAWNTEAFFGQGTRLTVV.